Listed here are 32 T cell receptor beta chains from one sample, sequenced in a study of T cell responses to AZD1222 COVID-19 vaccine. Here immunoSEQ multiplex PCR was the method, and the copy in TCRdb shows in-frame clones only, minus some. The sample includes roughly 40,000 clones, about 78% of them seen just once. The sample in question was peripheral blood, obtained on day 0 of AZD1222 vaccination. The receptors come from an adult in good health.

This clone was found once. Written as DNA, the CDR3 is TGTGCCAGCAGCATCGAGCCTCCCATTTCCTTGACCGGGGAGCTGTTTTTT. As protein: CASSIEPPISLTGELFF. The J gene is TRBJ2-2, the V gene TRBV3-1 (or the pseudogene TRBV3-2); D unresolved. The CDR3 has 17 amino acids. Germline V gene sequence: CDR1 LGHDT, CDR2 YNNKEL (reference sequence). Trimming cost V 5 bases and J 5 bases, with 21 bases left between them.

This chain links TRBV5-4 with TRBJ2-7, with TRBD2 matching 14 bases. Trimming cost V 4 bases and J 0 bases; bases outside gene matches: 6. Germline loops: CDR1 SGHNT, CDR2 YYREEE (reference sequence). The CDR3 covers 17 residues. CDR3 bases: TGTGCCAGCAGCCAAGGACTAGCGGGGGGCTTCTCCTACGAGCAGTACTTC. The encoded protein is CASSQGLAGGFSYEQYF. Full variable domain (outside the CDR3, taken from reference TRBV5-4 and TRBJ2-7): ETGVTQSPTHLIKTRGQQVTLRCSSQSGHNTVSWYQQALGQGPQFIFQYYREEENGRGNFPPRFSGLQFPNYSSELNVNALELDDSALYLCASSQGLAGGFSYEQYFGPGTRLTVT.

This clone was seen a single time. The chain carries TRBV28 and TRBJ2-2; no clear D. The CDR3 loop spans 16 amino acids. Per germline, CDR1 MDHEN and CDR2 SYDVKM. V shed 5 bases and J shed 2 bases, with 15 bases lying between them. The DNA for the CDR3 is TGTGCCAGCAGTCCAGTTGGCGATTTTAACACCGGGGAGCTGTTTTTT. Encoded protein: CASSPVGDFNTGELFF.

The chain is built from TRBV11-2 and TRBJ2-7; possibly TRBD2 for D (7 bases). The ends were cut back, 4 bases at V and 6 bases at J, with 16 bases in the middle. This CDR3 contains 14 residues. CDR1 and CDR2 from the germline V gene are SGHAT and FQNNGV. The CDR3 spells CASSSVQGGAEQYF. CDR3 bases: TGTGCCAGCAGCTCCGTACAAGGGGGGGCCGAGCAGTACTTC.

This clone was counted once. This chain connects TRBV29-1 to TRBJ1-1; 7 nucleotides line up with TRBD1. Trimming took 6 bases from V and 3 from J; bases not matched to a gene: 7. This CDR3 spans 13 amino acids. Germline-derived CDR1 and CDR2 are SQVTM and ANQGSEA. The DNA for the CDR3 is TGCAGCGTGAGACAGGGTAGGGACACTGAAGCTTTCTTT. This sequence encodes CSVRQGRDTEAFF.

The chain employs TRBV2 and TRBJ2-3; a possible D gene is TRBD1 (6 bases). There are 13 residues in the CDR3. The V end lost 2 bases, the J end lost 3 bases, and 6 bases lay between the germline ends. Germline values: CDR1 SNHLY, CDR2 FYNNEI. CDR3 residues: CASSEQGTDTQYF. In DNA, the CDR3 is TGTGCCAGCAGTGAACAGGGGACAGATACGCAGTATTTT.

The V and J genes are TRBV28 and TRBJ2-5, with D perhaps TRBD1 (6 bases). V lost 6 bases and J lost 1, with 9 bases in between. Germline loops: CDR1 MDHEN, CDR2 SYDVKM. CDR3 length: 13 amino acids. The CDR3 protein is CASRPQGQETQYF. For the CDR3, the DNA is TGTGCCAGCAGACCACAGGGCCAAGAGACCCAGTACTTC.

The CDR3 here is CASSLVTGIGSPLHF. The CDR3, as DNA: TGTGCCAGCAGCTTGGTGACAGGGATAGGTTCACCCCTCCACTTT. The V and J genes are TRBV5-6 and TRBJ1-6; 7 bases align to TRBD1. Germline CDR1 and CDR2: SGHDT and YYEEEE. Trimming removed 0 bases from V and 9 bases from J; junction bases left unmatched: 6. The CDR3 covers 15 residues.

The chain links TRBV5-8 to TRBJ1-5, with 8 bases lining up with TRBD1. The CDR3 runs to 14 residues. Trimming cost V 4 bases and J 5 bases; bases outside gene matches: 5. Germline V lookup: CDR1 SGHTS, CDR2 YDEGEE. The chain's CDR3 is CASSLETGDQPQHF. Written as DNA, the CDR3 is TGTGCCAGCAGCCTAGAGACAGGGGATCAGCCCCAGCATTTT.

The gene calls are TRBV7-2 and TRBJ2-5; 8 bases agree with TRBD1. CDR1 and CDR2 (germline): SGHTA, FQGNSA. The CDR3 is 15 amino acids. With V trimmed by 8 bases and J by 4 bases, 12 bases remained unmatched. CDR3 DNA sequence: TGTGCCAGCGGAAGACGAACAGGGGGAGGAGAGACCCAGTACTTC. Translated: CASGRRTGGGETQYF. Together with reference TRBV7-2 and TRBJ2-5, the CDR3 gives the full variable domain: GAGVSQSPSNKVTEKGKDVELRCDPISGHTALYWYRQSLGQGLEFLIYFQGNSAPDKSGLPSDRFSAERTGGSVSTLTIQRTQQEDSAVYLCASGRRTGGGETQYFGPGTRLLVL.

This clone was picked up one time. The chain combines TRBV28 with TRBJ1-4, with 7 positions matching TRBD1. Per the germline V gene, CDR1 is MDHEN and CDR2 is SYDVKM. The CDR3 consists of 14 residues. Trimming at V came to 2 bases and at J to 7 bases, leaving 4 bases not matched to a gene. CDR3 protein: CASSLDREGEKLFF. CDR3 sequence (DNA): TGTGCCAGCAGTTTAGACAGGGAGGGTGAAAAACTGTTTTTT.

V gene TRBV28 combines with J gene TRBJ1-2; D might be TRBD1 (5 bases). V was pared by 4 bases and J by 1 base, with 19 bases between. The CDR3 sequence is 17 residues long. Germline loops: CDR1 MDHEN, CDR2 SYDVKM. This CDR3 is CASSSSLLRDVNYGYTF. For the CDR3, the DNA is TGTGCCAGCAGTTCGTCTCTTCTCAGGGATGTTAACTATGGCTACACCTTC.

The rearrangement joins TRBV27 to TRBJ1-4; D is ambiguous. The length of the CDR3 is 16 residues. The germline V gene has CDR1 MNHEY and CDR2 SMNVEV (reference sequence). Deletions cut 1 base from V and 12 bases from J, with 21 bases between. DNA of the CDR3: TGTGCCAGCAGTTTATTCCGCCCAGGAGCACCGTTGGAACTGTTTTTT. Residues: CASSLFRPGAPLELFF.

This clone has just one count. The chain recombines TRBV5-1 with TRBJ2-1; TRBD2 agrees at 8 bases. This CDR3 has 19 amino acids. CDR1 and CDR2 (germline): SGHRS, YFSETQ. The V and J ends lost 1 base and 7 bases, in that order; junction bases with no gene match: 19. For the CDR3, the DNA is TGCGCCAGCAGCTTGATTGGGCCCCGACGGGGGGGTGAAGGGAATGAGCAGTTCTTC. Amino acids: CASSLIGPRRGGEGNEQFF.

The rearrangement uses TRBV7-3 and TRBJ2-3; D gene ambiguous. Germline V gives CDR1 SGHTA, CDR2 FQGTGA. Trimming took 3 bases from V and 0 from J, leaving 13 bases between them. CDR3 length: 16 residues. CDR3 coding DNA: TGTGCCAGCAGCTTGTCGGGCTCAACTAGCACAGATACGCAGTATTTT. Its translation is CASSLSGSTSTDTQYF. The full variable domain, rest sourced from reference TRBV7-3 and TRBJ2-3, is GAGVSQTPSNKVTEKGKYVELRCDPISGHTALYWYRQSLGQGPEFLIYFQGTGAADDSGLPNDRFFAVRPEGSVSTLKIQRTERGDSAVYLCASSLSGSTSTDTQYFGPGTRLTVL.

This clone appeared a single time. V usage is TRBV7-6 and J usage is TRBJ2-5; D is unclear. The CDR3 has 14 residues. The germline gives CDR1 SGHVS, CDR2 FNYEAQ. V was cut by 0 bases and J by 6 bases, with 11 bases left in between. CDR3 in amino acids: CASSLASSTKTQYF. CDR3 bases: TGTGCCAGCAGCTTAGCGTCTAGTACTAAGACCCAGTACTTC.

The CDR3 loop is CASSLLGGALSTQYF. In nucleotides, the CDR3 is TGCGCCAGCAGCTTGCTAGGGGGGGCCCTCAGTACGCAGTATTTT. The V call is TRBV5-1, the J call TRBJ2-3; possible D gene TRBD2, 7 bases. Germline assignment: CDR1 SGHRS and CDR2 YFSETQ. Trimming stripped 1 base from V and 8 bases from J, with 17 bases between. The CDR3 runs to 15 residues.

The V and J genes are TRBV6-4 and TRBJ1-1, with a tentative D call TRBD1 (5 bases). From germline, CDR1 is MRHNA and CDR2 SNTAGT. Trimming removed 3 bases from V and 11 bases from J, with 19 bases in between. The CDR3 is made up of 14 amino acids. In nucleotides, the CDR3 is TGTGCCAGCAGTGATCAGGGAGGAATTGGTTTGGCTTTCTTT. Translation gives CASSDQGGIGLAFF.

The chain combines TRBV7-8 with TRBJ1-2; 7 bases line up with TRBD1. The V gene's germline CDR1 is SGHVS and CDR2 FQNEAQ. J was trimmed by 2 bases and V by 1 base; bases with no gene match: 7. CDR3 length: 16 amino acids. In DNA, the CDR3 is TGTGCCAGCAGCTTAGAAGGGCAGGGGGAAAACTATGGCTACACCTTC. The encoded protein is CASSLEGQGENYGYTF.

The sample holds a few counts of this clone. V gene TRBV7-2 combines with J gene TRBJ1-2, with 8 nucleotides matching TRBD1. This CDR3 region has 14 residues. Looked up from germline, CDR1 is SGHTA and CDR2 is FQGNSA. V gave up 5 bases and J gave up 0 bases; unmatched junction bases: 2. The CDR3 DNA reads as TGTGCCAGCAGCGTGGACAGGGCTAACTATGGCTACACCTTC. Translating it yields CASSVDRANYGYTF.

This chain connects TRBV18 to TRBJ1-1; D is perhaps TRBD1 (5 bases). Germline V gives CDR1 KGHSH, CDR2 LQKENI. V was clipped by 3 bases and J by 3 bases, with 11 bases between them. The CDR3 has 14 residues. CDR3 coding DNA: TGTGCCAGCTCACCCCAGGGTAGGGACACTGAAGCTTTCTTT. The encoded protein is CASSPQGRDTEAFF.

The V call is TRBV7-2, the J call TRBJ1-2, with 8 bases aligning to TRBD1. J gave up 8 bases and V 5 bases, and 10 bases lay outside the gene matches. Germline V lookup: CDR1 SGHTA, CDR2 FQGNSA. The CDR3 covers 14 residues. The CDR3 protein is CASSTAGQGRGYTF. CDR3 in DNA: TGTGCCAGCAGCACCGCCGGACAGGGCCGGGGCTACACCTTC. Using reference TRBV7-2 and TRBJ1-2 for the parts outside the CDR3, the full variable domain is GAGVSQSPSNKVTEKGKDVELRCDPISGHTALYWYRQSLGQGLEFLIYFQGNSAPDKSGLPSDRFSAERTGGSVSTLTIQRTQQEDSAVYLCASSTAGQGRGYTFGSGTRLTVV.

V and J are TRBV6-5 and TRBJ1-6; 9 positions agree with TRBD1. Trimming took 4 bases from V and 6 from J; bases not matched to a gene: 1. The CDR3 consists of 14 residues. Germline CDR1 MNHEY, CDR2 SVGAGI. As DNA, the CDR3 is TGTGCCAGCAGTTCGGGACAGGGTAATTCACCCCTCCACTTT. Encoded protein: CASSSGQGNSPLHF.

The chain links TRBV29-1 to TRBJ1-4; D is perhaps TRBD1 (5 bases). V lost 3 bases, J lost 7 bases, and 9 bases lay in between. The germline V gene encodes CDR1 SQVTM and CDR2 ANQGSEA. The CDR3 is 12 amino acids. The CDR3, as DNA: TGCAGCGTTGACGGGGGAGGTGAAAAACTGTTTTTT. It yields the protein CSVDGGGEKLFF.

This chain connects TRBV29-1 to TRBJ1-1, with TRBD1 identical over 9 bases. The length of the CDR3 is 17 residues. Germline V gene lookup returns CDR1 SQVTM and CDR2 ANQGSEA. V lost 5 bases and J lost 1; bases outside the gene matches: 14. DNA for the CDR3: TGCAGCGTTATGGGTCACTCAACGGGACAGGGGAACACTGAAGCTTTCTTT. This translates into CSVMGHSTGQGNTEAFF.

The chain uses TRBV4-3 and TRBJ1-4, with a possible D match to TRBD1 (5 bases). V was pared by 0 bases and J by 8 bases, with 22 bases between. The germline V gene has CDR1 LGHNA and CDR2 YSLEER. CDR3 size: 18 residues. The CDR3 coding sequence is TGCGCCAGCAGCCAAGATAGGGGACGTCGACATCTCAGGGAAAAACTGTTTTTT. This sequence encodes CASSQDRGRRHLREKLFF.

This sequence joins TRBV2 and TRBJ1-2; 10 nucleotides match TRBD1. CDR1 and CDR2 (germline): SNHLY, FYNNEI. The trim removed 6 bases at V and 7 bases at J, leaving 14 bases unmatched. The length of the CDR3 is 16 residues. Written as DNA, the CDR3 is TGTGCCAGCAGCCTTTTGACAGGGGGCGATAGAGGTGGCTACACCTTC. It codes for CASSLLTGGDRGGYTF.

The chain joins TRBV11-3 to TRBJ1-4; D is uncertain. Per germline, CDR1 SGHNT and CDR2 YENEEA. Trimming cost V 1 base and J 8 bases, with 11 bases left between them. The CDR3 is made up of 14 amino acids. The chain's CDR3 is CASSLAGVGEKLFF. CDR3 nucleotide sequence: TGTGCCAGCAGCTTAGCAGGAGTAGGGGAAAAACTGTTTTTT.

The V and J genes are TRBV15 and TRBJ1-3; 8 positions agree with TRBD1. This CDR3 region has 16 residues. Germline CDR1 reads LNHNV; CDR2 reads YYDKDF (reference sequence). The V gene end was trimmed by 3 bases and the J gene end by 0 bases; junction bases not matched to a gene: 4. The CDR3 reads CATSRTGDPSGNTIYF. CDR3 nucleotides: TGTGCCACCAGCAGGACAGGGGACCCCTCTGGAAACACCATATATTTT.

The chain carries TRBV12-3 or TRBV12-4 and TRBJ2-1; no clear D. V was shortened by 5 bases and J by 3 bases, with 2 bases between the two germline ends. The length of the CDR3 is 11 residues. The CDR3 nucleotides are TGTGCCAGCAGTCTCTACAATGAGCAGTTCTTC. This gives the protein CASSLYNEQFF.

In nucleotides, the CDR3 is TGTGCCAGCACCGAACCCGGGGTGAACACTGAAGCTTTCTTT. This encodes CASTEPGVNTEAFF. The gene calls are TRBV7-9 and TRBJ1-1; no clear D gene. Germline-derived CDR1 and CDR2 are SEHNR and FQNEAQ (reference sequence). Trimming stripped 7 bases from V and 0 bases from J, with 12 bases between. This CDR3 contains 14 residues.

The gene calls are TRBV29-1 and TRBJ2-6; the D is unclear. V lost 6 bases and J 0 bases, leaving 6 bases between the germline ends. The CDR3 spans 13 residues. Looked up from germline, CDR1 is SQVTM and CDR2 is ANQGSEA. The chain's CDR3 is CSVFPSGANVLTF. The CDR3 DNA reads TGCAGCGTGTTCCCCTCTGGGGCCAACGTCCTGACTTTC.